This TCR beta chain was identified during a study of blood T cell repertoires in COVID-19. Trimming pared 4 bases from V and 2 bases from J, leaving 8 bases between. The CDR3 covers 13 residues. CDR1 and CDR2 from the germline V gene are SGHDN and FVKESK. In the original analysis: For nucleated cells, counts were estimated from reference gene primer amplification. TCRdb's copy holds only in-frame clones and misses some; the assay was immunoSEQ multiplex PCR. V, J and clone size derive from that table, while D and trimming were established from the DNA sequence. The sample consists of approximately 140,000 clones, around 85% of them appearing once.

Sequencing input: peripheral blood. The rearrangement joins TRBV14 to TRBJ1-1; D call uncertain. The receptor's source is a woman aged 35 to 49 with active or convalescent COVID-19. The CDR3 nucleotides are TGTGCCAGCAGCCGAGGCCTTAACACTGAAGCTTTCTTT. This codes for CASSRGLNTEAFF.